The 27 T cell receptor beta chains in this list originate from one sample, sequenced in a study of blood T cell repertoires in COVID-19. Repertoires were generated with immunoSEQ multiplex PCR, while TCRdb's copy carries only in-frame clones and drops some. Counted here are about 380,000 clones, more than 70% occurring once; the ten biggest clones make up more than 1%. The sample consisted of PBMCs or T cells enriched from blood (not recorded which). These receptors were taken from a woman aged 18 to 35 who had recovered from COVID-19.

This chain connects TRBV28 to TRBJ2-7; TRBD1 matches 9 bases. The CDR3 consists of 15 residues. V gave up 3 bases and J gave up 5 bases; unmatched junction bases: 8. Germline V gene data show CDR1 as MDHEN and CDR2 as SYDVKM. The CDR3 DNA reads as TGTGCCAGCAGTTTGGTAGGACAGGGGCTCAACGAGCAGTACTTC. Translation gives CASSLVGQGLNEQYF.

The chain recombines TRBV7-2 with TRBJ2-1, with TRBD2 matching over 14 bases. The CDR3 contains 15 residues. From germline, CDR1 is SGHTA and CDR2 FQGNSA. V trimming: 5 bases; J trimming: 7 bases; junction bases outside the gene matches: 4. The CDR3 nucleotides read TGTGCCAGCAGCCCGGGACTAGCGGGGGCGAATGAGCAGTTCTTC. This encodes CASSPGLAGANEQFF.

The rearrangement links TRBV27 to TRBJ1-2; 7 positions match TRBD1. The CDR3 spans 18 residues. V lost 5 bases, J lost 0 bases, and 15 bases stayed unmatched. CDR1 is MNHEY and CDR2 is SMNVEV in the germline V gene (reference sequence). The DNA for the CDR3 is TGTGCCAGCAGTGAAACCGGGGACAGCGCCCCAACTAACTATGGCTACACCTTC. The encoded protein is CASSETGDSAPTNYGYTF.

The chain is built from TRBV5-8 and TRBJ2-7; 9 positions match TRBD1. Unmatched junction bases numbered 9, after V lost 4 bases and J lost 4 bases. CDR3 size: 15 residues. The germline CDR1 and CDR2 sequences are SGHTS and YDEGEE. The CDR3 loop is CASSRYRQGVYEQYF. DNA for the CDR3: TGTGCCAGCAGCCGGTATAGACAGGGGGTGTACGAGCAGTACTTC.

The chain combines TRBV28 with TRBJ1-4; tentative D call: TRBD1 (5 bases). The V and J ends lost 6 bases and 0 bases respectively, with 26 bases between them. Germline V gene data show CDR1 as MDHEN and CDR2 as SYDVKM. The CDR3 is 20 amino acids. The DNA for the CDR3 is TGTGCCAGCAGCCCATCCCCGGGCCCAGGGCGACTTGCAACTAATGAAAAACTGTTTTTT. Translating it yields CASSPSPGPGRLATNEKLFF.

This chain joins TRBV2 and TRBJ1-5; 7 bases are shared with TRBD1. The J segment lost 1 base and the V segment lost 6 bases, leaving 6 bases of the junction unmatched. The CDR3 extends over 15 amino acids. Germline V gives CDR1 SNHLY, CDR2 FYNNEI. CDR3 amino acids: CASRDRERSNQPQHF. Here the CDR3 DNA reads TGTGCCAGCAGAGACAGGGAGAGGAGCAATCAGCCCCAGCATTTT.

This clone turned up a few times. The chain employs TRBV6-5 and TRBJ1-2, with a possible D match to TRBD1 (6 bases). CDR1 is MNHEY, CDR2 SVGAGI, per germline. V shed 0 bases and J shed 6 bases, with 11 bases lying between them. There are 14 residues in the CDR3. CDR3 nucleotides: TGTGCCAGCAGTTACTCCGGGACACCCGATGGCTACACCTTC. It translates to CASSYSGTPDGYTF.

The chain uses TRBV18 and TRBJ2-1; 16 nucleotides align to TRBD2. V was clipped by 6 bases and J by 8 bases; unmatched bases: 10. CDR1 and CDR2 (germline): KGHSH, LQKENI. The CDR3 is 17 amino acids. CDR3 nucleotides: TGTGCCAGCTCTCCGGGACTAGCGGGGGGGCGCCTCTATGAGCAGTTCTTC. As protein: CASSPGLAGGRLYEQFF.

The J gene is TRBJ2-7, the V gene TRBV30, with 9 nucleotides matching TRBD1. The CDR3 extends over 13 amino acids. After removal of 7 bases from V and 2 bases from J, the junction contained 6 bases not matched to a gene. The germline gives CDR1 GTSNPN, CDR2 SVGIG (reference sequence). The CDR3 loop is CASSGQGTYEQYF. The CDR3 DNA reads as TGTGCCTCCTCGGGACAGGGCACCTACGAGCAGTACTTC.

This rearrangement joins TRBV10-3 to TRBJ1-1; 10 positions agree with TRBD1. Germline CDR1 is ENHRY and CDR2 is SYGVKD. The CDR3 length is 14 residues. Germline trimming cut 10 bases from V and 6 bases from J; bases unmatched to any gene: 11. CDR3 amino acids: CATTLDRGLPEAFF. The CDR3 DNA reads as TGTGCCACTACGCTTGACAGGGGGCTGCCTGAAGCTTTCTTT.

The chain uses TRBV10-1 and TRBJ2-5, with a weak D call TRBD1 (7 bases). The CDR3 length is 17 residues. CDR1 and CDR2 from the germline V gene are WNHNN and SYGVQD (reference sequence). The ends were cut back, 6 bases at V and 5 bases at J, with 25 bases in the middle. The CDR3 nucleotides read TGCGCCAGCAGGAAAAGCGACAGGGAGGAGGCATGGGAGACCCAGTACTTC. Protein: CASRKSDREEAWETQYF.

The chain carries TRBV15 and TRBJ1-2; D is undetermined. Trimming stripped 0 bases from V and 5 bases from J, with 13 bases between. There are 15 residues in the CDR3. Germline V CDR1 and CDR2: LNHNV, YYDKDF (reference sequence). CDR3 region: CATSRDIDNEYGYTF. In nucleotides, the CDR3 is TGTGCCACCAGCAGAGATATAGACAATGAGTATGGCTACACCTTC. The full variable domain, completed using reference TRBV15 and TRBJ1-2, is DAMVIQNPRYQVTQFGKPVTLSCSQTLNHNVMYWYQQKSSQAPKLLFHYYDKDFNNEADTPDNFQSRRPNTSFCFLDIRSPGLGDTAMYLCATSRDIDNEYGYTFGSGTRLTVV.

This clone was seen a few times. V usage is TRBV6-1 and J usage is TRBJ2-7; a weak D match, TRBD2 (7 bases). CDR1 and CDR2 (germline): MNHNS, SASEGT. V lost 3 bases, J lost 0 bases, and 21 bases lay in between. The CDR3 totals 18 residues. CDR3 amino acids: CASSDPGAGAIFSYEQYF. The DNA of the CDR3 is TGTGCCAGCAGTGACCCAGGGGCGGGGGCTATTTTCTCCTACGAGCAGTACTTC.

CDR3 DNA sequence: TGCGCCAGCAGCCAACCTTTGGGGGGGATTGAGACCCAGTACTTC. Encoded protein: CASSQPLGGIETQYF. The J gene is TRBJ2-5, the V gene TRBV4-1; 7 positions agree with TRBD2. Per the germline V gene, CDR1 is MGHRA and CDR2 is YSYEKL. Trimming took 2 bases from V and 5 from J; bases not matched to a gene: 8. The CDR3 loop spans 15 amino acids.

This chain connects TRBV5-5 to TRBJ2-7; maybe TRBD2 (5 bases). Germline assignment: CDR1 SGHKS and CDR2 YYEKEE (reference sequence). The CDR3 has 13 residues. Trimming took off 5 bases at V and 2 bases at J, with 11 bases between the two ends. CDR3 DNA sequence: TGTGCCAGCAGGCAAGACGGGACCTACGAGCAGTACTTC. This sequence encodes CASRQDGTYEQYF. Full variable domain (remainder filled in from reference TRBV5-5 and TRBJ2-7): DAGVTQSPTHLIKTRGQQVTLRCSPISGHKSVSWYQQVLGQGPQFIFQYYEKEERGRGNFPDRFSARQFPNYSSELNVNALLLGDSALYLCASRQDGTYEQYFGPGTRLTVT.

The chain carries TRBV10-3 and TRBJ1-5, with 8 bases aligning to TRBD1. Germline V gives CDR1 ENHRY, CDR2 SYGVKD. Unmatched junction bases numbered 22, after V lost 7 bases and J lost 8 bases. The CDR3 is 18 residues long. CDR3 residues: CAIIRDSRATGEIKPQHF. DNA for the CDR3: TGTGCCATCATACGCGATTCACGGGCGACAGGGGAAATCAAGCCCCAGCATTTT.

The CDR3 nucleotides read TGTGCCAGCAGCCGCGGGGGAGAGCAGTACTTC. It codes for CASSRGGEQYF. The rearrangement joins TRBV7-8 to TRBJ2-7; 7 bases agree with TRBD2. Trimming removed 5 bases from V and 7 bases from J; junction bases left unmatched: 2. The CDR3 is 11 amino acids. Germline CDR1 SGHVS, CDR2 FQNEAQ.

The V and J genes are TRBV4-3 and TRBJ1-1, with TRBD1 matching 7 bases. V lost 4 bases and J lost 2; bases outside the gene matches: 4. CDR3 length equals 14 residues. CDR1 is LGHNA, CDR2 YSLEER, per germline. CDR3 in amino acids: CASSPRDSNTEAFF. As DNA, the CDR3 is TGCGCCAGCAGCCCCCGGGACAGTAACACTGAAGCTTTCTTT.

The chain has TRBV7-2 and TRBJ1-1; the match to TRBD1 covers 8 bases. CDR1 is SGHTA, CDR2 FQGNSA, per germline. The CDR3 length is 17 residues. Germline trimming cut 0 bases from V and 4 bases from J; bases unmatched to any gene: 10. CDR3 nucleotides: TGTGCCAGCAGCTTAGCTGGCAGGGGGCGAACGGGCACTGAAGCTTTCTTT. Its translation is CASSLAGRGRTGTEAFF.

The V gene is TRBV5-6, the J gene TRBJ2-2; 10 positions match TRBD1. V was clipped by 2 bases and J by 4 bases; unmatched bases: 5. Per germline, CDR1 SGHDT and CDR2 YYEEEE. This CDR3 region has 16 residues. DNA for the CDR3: TGTGCCAGCAGCTTCGGGGGGACAGGGGCCACCGGGGAGCTGTTTTTT. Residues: CASSFGGTGATGELFF.

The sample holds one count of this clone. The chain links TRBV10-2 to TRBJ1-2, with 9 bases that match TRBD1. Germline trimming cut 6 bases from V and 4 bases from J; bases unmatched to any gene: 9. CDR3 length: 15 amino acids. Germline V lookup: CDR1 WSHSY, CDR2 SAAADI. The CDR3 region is CASSQRTGAVYGYTF. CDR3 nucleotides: TGCGCCAGCAGCCAACGGACAGGGGCGGTCTATGGCTACACCTTC.

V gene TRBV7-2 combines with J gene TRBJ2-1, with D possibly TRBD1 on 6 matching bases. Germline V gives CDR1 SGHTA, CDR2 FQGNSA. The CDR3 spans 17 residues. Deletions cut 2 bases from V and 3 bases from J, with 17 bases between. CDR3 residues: CASSLSNRVANYNEQFF. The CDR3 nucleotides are TGTGCCAGCAGCTTAAGTAACAGGGTAGCGAACTACAATGAGCAGTTCTTC. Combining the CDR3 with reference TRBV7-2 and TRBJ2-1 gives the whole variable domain GAGVSQSPSNKVTEKGKDVELRCDPISGHTALYWYRQSLGQGLEFLIYFQGNSAPDKSGLPSDRFSAERTGGSVSTLTIQRTQQEDSAVYLCASSLSNRVANYNEQFFGPGTRLTVL.

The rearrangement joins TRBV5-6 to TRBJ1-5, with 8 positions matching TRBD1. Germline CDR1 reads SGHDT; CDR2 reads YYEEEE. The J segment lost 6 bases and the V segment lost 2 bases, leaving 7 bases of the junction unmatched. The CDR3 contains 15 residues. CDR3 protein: CASSFGQGVSQPQHF. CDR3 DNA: TGTGCCAGCAGCTTCGGACAGGGAGTGAGTCAGCCCCAGCATTTT.

CDR3 DNA: TGTGCCAGCAGCCCCCTTAGTCGGGGTGCGAACACTGAAGCTTTCTTT. Amino acid sequence: CASSPLSRGANTEAFF. V and J are TRBV11-3 and TRBJ1-1, with no clear D. Trimming left V 5 bases short and J 1 base short, with 17 bases between. The CDR3 length is 16 residues. CDR1 and CDR2 (germline): SGHNT, YENEEA. Full variable domain (missing parts from reference TRBV11-3 and TRBJ1-1): EAGVVQSPRYKIIEKKQPVAFWCNPISGHNTLYWYLQNLGQGPELLIRYENEEAVDDSQLPKDRFSAERLKGVDSTLKIQPAELGDSAVYLCASSPLSRGANTEAFFGQGTRLTVV.

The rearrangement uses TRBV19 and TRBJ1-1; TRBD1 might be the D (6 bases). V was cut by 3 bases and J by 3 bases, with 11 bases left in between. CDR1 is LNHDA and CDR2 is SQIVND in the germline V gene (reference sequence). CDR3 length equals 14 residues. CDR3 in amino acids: CASSIPSGDTEAFF. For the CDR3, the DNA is TGTGCCAGTAGTATCCCCTCAGGGGACACTGAAGCTTTCTTT. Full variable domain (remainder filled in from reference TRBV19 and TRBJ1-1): DGGITQSPKYLFRKEGQNVTLSCEQNLNHDAMYWYRQDPGQGLRLIYYSQIVNDFQKGDIAEGYSVSREKKESFPLTVTSAQKNPTAFYLCASSIPSGDTEAFFGQGTRLTVV.

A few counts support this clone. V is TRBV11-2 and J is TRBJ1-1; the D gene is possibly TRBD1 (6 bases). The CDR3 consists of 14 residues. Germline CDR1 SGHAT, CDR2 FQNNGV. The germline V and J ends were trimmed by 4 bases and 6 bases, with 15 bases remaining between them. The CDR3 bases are TGTGCCAGCAGCTCACAGGGTGGCAGGGCTGAAGCTTTCTTT. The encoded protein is CASSSQGGRAEAFF.

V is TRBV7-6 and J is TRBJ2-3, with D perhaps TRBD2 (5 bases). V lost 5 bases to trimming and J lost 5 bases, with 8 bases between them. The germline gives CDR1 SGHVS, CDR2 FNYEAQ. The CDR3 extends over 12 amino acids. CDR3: CASSHGKDTQYF. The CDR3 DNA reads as TGTGCCAGCAGCCACGGGAAAGATACGCAGTATTTT.